This section outlines one TCR beta chain sequence together with its context. RNA transcripts served as the template for amplifying TCR beta CDR3 regions. Initially, a first-round RT-PCR of the TCR CDR3 employed the HTBI primer set. TCRdb reprocessed the multiplex PCR reads via MiXCR and lists one record per CDR3 protein. The sample contains about 400,000 distinct CDR3 sequences, 15% to 19% of which appear only once. A lack of ophthalmopathy progression within 18 months defined stable Graves' hyperthyroidism. The source of the sample is a study of T cells in Graves' hyperthyroidism and ophthalmopathy. The CDR3 runs to 17 residues. Trimming stripped 5 bases from V and 2 bases from J, with 18 bases between.

The chain links TRBV12-3 or TRBV12-4 to TRBJ1-4; D gene uncertain. This sequence originates from a woman aged 18-29 years with Graves' hyperthyroidism. Sequencing was performed on blood. The CDR3 coding sequence is TGTGCCAGCAGTATAACCACCTTGGAACCTACTAATGAAAAACTGTTTTTT. Protein: CASSITTLEPTNEKLFF.